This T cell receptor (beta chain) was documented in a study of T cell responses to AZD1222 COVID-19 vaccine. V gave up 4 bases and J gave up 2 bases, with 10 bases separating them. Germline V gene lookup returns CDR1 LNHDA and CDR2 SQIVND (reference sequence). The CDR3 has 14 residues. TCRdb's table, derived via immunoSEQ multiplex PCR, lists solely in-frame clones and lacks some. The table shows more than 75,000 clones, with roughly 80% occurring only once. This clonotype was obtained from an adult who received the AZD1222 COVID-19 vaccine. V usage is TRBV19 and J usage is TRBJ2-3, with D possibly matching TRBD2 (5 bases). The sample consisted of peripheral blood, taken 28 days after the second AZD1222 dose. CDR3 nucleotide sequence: TGTGCCAGTAGTAATAGCGCGACCACAGATACGCAGTATTTT. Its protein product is CASSNSATTDTQYF. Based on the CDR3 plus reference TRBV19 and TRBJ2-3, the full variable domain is DGGITQSPKYLFRKEGQNVTLSCEQNLNHDAMYWYRQDPGQGLRLIYYSQIVNDFQKGDIAEGYSVSREKKESFPLTVTSAQKNPTAFYLCASSNSATTDTQYFGPGTRLTVL.